Listed here is a single T cell receptor beta chain. The data were taken from a study of human T cells and chemical hapten exposure. The starting material, unfractionated whole blood, was used for total RNA extraction. Original processing methods: Between roughly 20,000 and 690,600 TCRs appeared in each sample, and the median stood at about 93,000. Each CDR3 protein is one row after TCRdb ran MiXCR on the 5' RACE reads. The V and J calls reflect TCRdb's pipeline rather than the authors' work. The sample contains under 150,000 distinct CDR3 sequences, roughly 18% of which appear only once. This sequence originates from a human donor in good health.

The CDR3: CASSLEASEQYF. In DNA form, the CDR3 reads TGCGCCAGCAGCCTGGAGGCTTCCGAGCAGTACTTC. The chain is built from TRBV5-1 and TRBJ2-7, with TRBD2 as a possible D gene (5 bases). V was trimmed by 4 bases and J by 6 bases, leaving 11 bases between them. This CDR3 comprises 12 residues. Germline V gene lookup returns CDR1 SGHRS and CDR2 YFSETQ.